Listed below are T cell receptor beta chains from one sample, sequenced in a study of blood T cells in healthy people across ages. MiXCR, run by TCRdb on the 5' RACE reads, gives a single entry per CDR3 protein. Of some 1.4 million distinct CDR3 sequences in the sample, approximately 40% were seen once. Sequencing was carried out using blood. All receptors derive from a young woman in good health. Each CDR3 is given with its conserved first and last residue. Fields, in order: V gene, clone size, D gene, J gene, CDR3 DNA, CDR3 protein. D genes are given only for firm matches. Rows may omit the clone size; those that give it use once, few, many or a size class.

V gene: TRBV29-1
clone size: -
D gene: TRBD1
J gene: TRBJ2-5
CDR3 DNA: TGCAGCGTTGCACAGGGGGAGACCCAGTACTTC
CDR3 protein: CSVAQGETQYF

V gene: TRBV20-1
clone size: -
D gene: TRBD2
J gene: TRBJ2-5
CDR3 DNA: TGCAGTGCTAGAAACGCGCGGGAGGACTCAAAGACCCAGTACTTC
CDR3 protein: CSARNAREDSKTQYF

V gene: TRBV6-5
clone size: -
D gene: -
J gene: TRBJ1-5
CDR3 DNA: TGTGCCAGCAGGGGGGCTCAATGGGAGCCCCAGCATTTT
CDR3 protein: CASRGAQWEPQHF

V gene: TRBV12-3/TRBV12-4
clone size: -
D gene: TRBD2
J gene: TRBJ2-7
CDR3 DNA: TGTGCCAGCAGCCCCGGGACTAGCGCACCCAGCTCCTACGAGCAGTACTTC
CDR3 protein: CASSPGTSAPSSYEQYF

V gene: TRBV9
clone size: -
D gene: TRBD2
J gene: TRBJ2-1
CDR3 DNA: TGTGCCAGCAGCCGGACTAGCGGGAGCCGCGGGGCCTACAATGAGCAGTTCTTC
CDR3 protein: CASSRTSGSRGAYNEQFF

V gene: TRBV28
clone size: few
D gene: -
J gene: TRBJ1-2
CDR3 DNA: TGTGCCAGCAGTCATGACAGAAACTATGGCTACACCTTC
CDR3 protein: CASSHDRNYGYTF

V gene: TRBV12-3/TRBV12-4
clone size: -
D gene: -
J gene: TRBJ2-7
CDR3 DNA: TGTGCCAGCAGTGGAAAGGGGGGGAAACAACCCTACGAGCAGTACTTC
CDR3 protein: CASSGKGGKQPYEQYF

V gene: TRBV9
clone size: -
D gene: -
J gene: TRBJ1-6
CDR3 DNA: TGTGCCAGCAGCGTAGACGGAGATAATTCACCCCTCCACTTT
CDR3 protein: CASSVDGDNSPLHF

V gene: TRBV24-1
clone size: -
D gene: TRBD1
J gene: TRBJ2-5
CDR3 DNA: TGTGCCACCAGTGATTCCTTAGGGACAGGGGGATTATCAGAGACCCAGTACTTC
CDR3 protein: CATSDSLGTGGLSETQYF

V gene: TRBV29-1
clone size: once
D gene: -
J gene: TRBJ2-7
CDR3 DNA: TGCAGCGTTGAGGGGTACTACAATGAGCAGTACTTC
CDR3 protein: CSVEGYYNEQYF

V gene: TRBV5-5
clone size: -
D gene: TRBD2
J gene: TRBJ2-3
CDR3 DNA: TGTGCCAGCAGCTCCTTGGGCGGGGGGGCTGATACGCAGTATTTT
CDR3 protein: CASSSLGGGADTQYF

V gene: TRBV5-1
clone size: -
D gene: -
J gene: TRBJ2-6
CDR3 DNA: TGCGCCAGCAGCTTAGGAGGGGATAGCTGGGCCAACGTCCTGACTTTC
CDR3 protein: CASSLGGDSWANVLTF

V gene: TRBV4-1
clone size: -
D gene: TRBD2
J gene: TRBJ2-3
CDR3 DNA: TGCGCCAGCAGCCAAGAGGGGCGGGGGGAACCCACAGATACGCAGTATTTT
CDR3 protein: CASSQEGRGEPTDTQYF

V gene: TRBV6-5
clone size: -
D gene: -
J gene: TRBJ2-3
CDR3 DNA: TGTGCCAGCAAACCGTATTTTGGGGAAGGAGATACGCAGTATTTT
CDR3 protein: CASKPYFGEGDTQYF

V gene: TRBV28
clone size: few
D gene: -
J gene: TRBJ1-1
CDR3 DNA: TGTGCCAGCAGTTCGCCCTGGGGGGACATGAACACTGAAGCTTTCTTT
CDR3 protein: CASSSPWGDMNTEAFF

V gene: TRBV5-1
clone size: -
D gene: TRBD1
J gene: TRBJ2-1
CDR3 DNA: TGCGCCAGCAGCTTGGATACAGGGGTATACAATGAGCAGTTCTTC
CDR3 protein: CASSLDTGVYNEQFF

V gene: TRBV20-1
clone size: few
D gene: -
J gene: TRBJ2-7
CDR3 DNA: TGCAGTGCTTCCATGACGGAGACCTACGAGCAGTACTTC
CDR3 protein: CSASMTETYEQYF

V gene: TRBV6-6
clone size: -
D gene: -
J gene: TRBJ1-1
CDR3 DNA: TGTGCCAGCAGTCCCCTAAGACCTCCTACTGAAGCTTTCTTT
CDR3 protein: CASSPLRPPTEAFF